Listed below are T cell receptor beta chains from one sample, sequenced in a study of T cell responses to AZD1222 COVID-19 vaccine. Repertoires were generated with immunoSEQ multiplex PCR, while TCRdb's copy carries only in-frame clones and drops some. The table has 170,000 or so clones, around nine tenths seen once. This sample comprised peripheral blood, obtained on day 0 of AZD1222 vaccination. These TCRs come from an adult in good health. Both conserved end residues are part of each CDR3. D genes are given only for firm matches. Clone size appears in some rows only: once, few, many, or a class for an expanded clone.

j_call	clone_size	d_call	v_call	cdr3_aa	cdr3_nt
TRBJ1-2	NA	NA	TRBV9	CASSPGGSAAYYGYTF	TGTGCCAGCAGCCCCGGTGGGTCAGCGGCATACTATGGCTACACCTTC
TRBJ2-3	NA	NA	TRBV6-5	CASSYNGASTDTQYF	TGTGCCAGCAGTTACAACGGGGCTAGCACAGATACGCAGTATTTT
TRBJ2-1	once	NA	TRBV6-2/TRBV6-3	CASSLTGGPYNEQFF	TGTGCCAGCAGTCTCACGGGGGGCCCCTACAATGAGCAGTTCTTC
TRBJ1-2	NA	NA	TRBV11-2	CASSLGDGPYGYTF	TGTGCCAGCAGCTTAGGTGACGGACCCTATGGCTACACCTTC
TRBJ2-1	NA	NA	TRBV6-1	CASSEYWGSKFF	TGTGCCAGCAGTGAATACTGGGGATCAAAGTTCTTC
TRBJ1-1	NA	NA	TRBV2	CASSPRVMNTEAFF	TGTGCCAGCTCTCCCCGGGTAATGAACACTGAAGCTTTCTTT
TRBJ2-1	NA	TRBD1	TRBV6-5	CASRATGGDNEQFF	TGTGCCAGCAGAGCGACAGGGGGTGACAATGAGCAGTTCTTC
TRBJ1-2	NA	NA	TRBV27	CASRPDSLGYGYTF	TGTGCCAGCAGGCCCGACTCCCTTGGCTATGGCTACACCTTC
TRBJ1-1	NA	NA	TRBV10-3	CAISVVGTEAFF	TGTGCCATCAGTGTTGTGGGAACAGAAGCTTTCTTT
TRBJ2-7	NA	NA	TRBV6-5	CASSYSRRGGYEQYF	TGTGCCAGCAGTTACTCGAGAAGGGGGGGCTACGAGCAGTACTTC
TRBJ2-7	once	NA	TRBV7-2	CASSLGSRGTYEQYF	TGTGCCAGCAGCTTAGGATCCCGGGGTACCTACGAGCAGTACTTC
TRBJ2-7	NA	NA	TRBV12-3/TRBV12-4	CASSRSPHEQYF	TGTGCCAGCAGCCGCTCTCCCCACGAGCAGTACTTC
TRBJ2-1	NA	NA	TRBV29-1	CSVDRASYNEQFF	TGCAGCGTTGACAGGGCCTCCTACAATGAGCAGTTCTTC
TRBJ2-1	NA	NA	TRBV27	CASSGRSSYNEQFF	TGTGCCAGCAGCGGGCGGAGCTCCTACAATGAGCAGTTCTTC
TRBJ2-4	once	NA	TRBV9	CASSVGGTMDIQYF	TGTGCCAGCAGCGTAGGGGGTACGATGGACATTCAGTACTTC
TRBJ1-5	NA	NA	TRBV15	CATSRDLEEPQHF	TGTGCCACCAGCAGAGATTTGGAGGAGCCCCAGCATTTT
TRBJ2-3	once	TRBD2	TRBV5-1	CASSLAASGGLNTQYF	TGCGCCAGCAGCTTGGCCGCTAGCGGGGGGCTAAATACGCAGTATTTT
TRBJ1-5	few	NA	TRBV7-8	CASSPNGANQPQHF	TGTGCCAGCAGCCCAAACGGTGCGAATCAGCCCCAGCATTTT
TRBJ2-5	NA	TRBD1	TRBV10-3	CAISAGQPQETQYF	TGTGCCATCAGTGCGGGACAGCCCCAAGAGACCCAGTACTTC
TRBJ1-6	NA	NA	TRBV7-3	CASSTGRYSPLHF	TGTGCCAGCAGCACCGGACGGTATTCACCCCTCCACTTT
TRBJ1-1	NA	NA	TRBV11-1	CASSLTSMNTEAFF	TGTGCCAGCAGCTTGACATCCATGAACACTGAAGCTTTCTTT
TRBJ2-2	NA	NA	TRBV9	CASSVEGELFF	TGTGCCAGCAGCGTAGAGGGGGAGCTGTTTTTT
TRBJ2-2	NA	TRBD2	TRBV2	CASRLAAEGELFF	TGTGCCAGCAGGCTAGCGGCGGAGGGGGAGCTGTTTTTT
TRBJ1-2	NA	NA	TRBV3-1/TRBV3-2	CASSQSGDWNYGYTF	TGTGCCAGCAGCCAATCAGGGGATTGGAACTATGGCTACACCTTC
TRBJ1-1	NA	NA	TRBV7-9	CASSPRAEAFF	TGTGCCAGCAGCCCGAGGGCCGAAGCTTTCTTT
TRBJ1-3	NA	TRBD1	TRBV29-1	CSAGQGRNTIYF	TGCAGCGCTGGACAGGGAAGGAACACCATATATTTT
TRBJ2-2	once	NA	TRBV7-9	CASRQRHRENTGELFF	TGTGCCAGCAGACAGAGGCACAGGGAGAACACCGGGGAGCTGTTTTTT
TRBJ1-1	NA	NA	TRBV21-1	CASSKARPQGSEAFF	TGTGCCAGCAGCAAAGCACGACCACAGGGCTCTGAAGCTTTCTTT
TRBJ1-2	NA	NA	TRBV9	CASSNQGGAGYGYTF	TGTGCCAGCAGCAACCAGGGAGGGGCTGGCTATGGCTACACCTTC
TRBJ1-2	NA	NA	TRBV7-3	CASSPEPLEGGYTF	TGTGCCAGCAGCCCGGAGCCCCTCGAAGGTGGCTACACCTTC
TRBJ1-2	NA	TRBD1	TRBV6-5	CASSTQLTGLYGYTF	TGTGCCAGCAGTACTCAATTGACAGGGCTCTATGGCTACACCTTC
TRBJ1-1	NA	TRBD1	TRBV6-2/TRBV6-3	CASSSYTGGATEAFF	TGTGCCAGCAGTTCCTACACAGGGGGCGCGACTGAAGCTTTCTTT
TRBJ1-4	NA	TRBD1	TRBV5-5	CASSWGQGATNEKLFF	TGTGCCAGCAGCTGGGGACAGGGTGCAACTAATGAAAAACTGTTTTTT
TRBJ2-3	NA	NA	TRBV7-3	CASSFRRGHTDTQYF	TGTGCCAGCAGCTTCAGGCGGGGGCACACAGATACGCAGTATTTT
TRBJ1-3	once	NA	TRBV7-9	CASSLFGQKGYTIYF	TGTGCCAGCAGCTTATTCGGACAGAAAGGATACACCATATATTTT
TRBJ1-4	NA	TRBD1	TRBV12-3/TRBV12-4	CATGTDYNEKLFF	TGTGCCACCGGGACAGACTATAATGAAAAACTGTTTTTT
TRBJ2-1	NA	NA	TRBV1	CTSSQDGLAGYNEQFF	TGCACCAGCAGCCAAGATGGACTAGCGGGGTACAATGAGCAGTTCTTC
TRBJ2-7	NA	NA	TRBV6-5	CASREGSPLSYEQYF	TGTGCCAGCAGGGAGGGAAGCCCTCTGTCCTACGAGCAGTACTTC
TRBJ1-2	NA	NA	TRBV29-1	CSVAGRVYGYTF	TGCAGCGTTGCCGGACGGGTCTATGGCTACACCTTC
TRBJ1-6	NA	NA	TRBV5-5	CASSLFQGQSYNSPLHF	TGTGCCAGCAGCTTATTCCAGGGGCAAAGCTATAATTCACCCCTCCACTTT
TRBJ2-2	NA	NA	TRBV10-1	CASSEDPGELFF	TGCGCCAGCAGTGAGGACCCCGGGGAGCTGTTTTTT
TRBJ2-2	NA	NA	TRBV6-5	CASRRDATNTGELFF	TGTGCCAGCAGAAGGGACGCCACGAACACCGGGGAGCTGTTTTTT
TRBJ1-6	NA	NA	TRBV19	CASSIVGNNSPLHF	TGTGCCAGTAGTATTGTCGGAAATAATTCACCCCTCCACTTT